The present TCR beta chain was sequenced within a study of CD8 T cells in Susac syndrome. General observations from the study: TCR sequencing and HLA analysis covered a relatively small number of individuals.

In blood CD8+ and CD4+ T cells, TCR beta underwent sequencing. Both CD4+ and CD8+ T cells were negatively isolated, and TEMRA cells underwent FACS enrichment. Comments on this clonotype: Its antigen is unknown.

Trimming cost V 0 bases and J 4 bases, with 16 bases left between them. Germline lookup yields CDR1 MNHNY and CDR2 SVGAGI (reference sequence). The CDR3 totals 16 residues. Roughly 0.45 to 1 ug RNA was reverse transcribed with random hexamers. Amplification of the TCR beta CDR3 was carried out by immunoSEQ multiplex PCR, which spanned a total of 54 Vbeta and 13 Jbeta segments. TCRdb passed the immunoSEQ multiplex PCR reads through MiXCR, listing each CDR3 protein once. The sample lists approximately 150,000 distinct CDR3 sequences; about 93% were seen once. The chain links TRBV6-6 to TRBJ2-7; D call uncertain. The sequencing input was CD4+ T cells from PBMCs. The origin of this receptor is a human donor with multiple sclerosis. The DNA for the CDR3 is TGTGCCAGCAGTTACTCGACGGGCGGACCGGAGTACGAGCAGTACTTC. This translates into CASSYSTGGPEYEQYF.